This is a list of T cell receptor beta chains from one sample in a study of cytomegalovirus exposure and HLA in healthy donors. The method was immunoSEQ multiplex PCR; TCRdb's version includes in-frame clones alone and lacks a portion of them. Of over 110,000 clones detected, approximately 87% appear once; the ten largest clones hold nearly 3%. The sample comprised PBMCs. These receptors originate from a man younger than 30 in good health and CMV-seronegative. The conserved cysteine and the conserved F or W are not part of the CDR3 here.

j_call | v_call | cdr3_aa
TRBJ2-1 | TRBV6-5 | ASSYSVLRGYNEQF
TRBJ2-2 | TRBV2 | ASGRDRGLGTGELF
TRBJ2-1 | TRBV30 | AWSVRISGDNEQF
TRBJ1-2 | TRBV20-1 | SARRGYT
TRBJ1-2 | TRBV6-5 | ASTRDTSWGYT
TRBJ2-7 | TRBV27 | ASTMPRGQVEQY
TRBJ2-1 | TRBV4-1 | ASSRTGAISYNEQF
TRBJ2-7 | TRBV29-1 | SVEGDSSSEQY
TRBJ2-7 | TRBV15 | ATSRTAPAYEQY
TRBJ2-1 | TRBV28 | ASSSPATSGRGNEQF
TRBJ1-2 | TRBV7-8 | ASSLDRGYGYT
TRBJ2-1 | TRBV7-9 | ASSPRERRANEQF
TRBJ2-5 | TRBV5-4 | ASSAALAQETQY
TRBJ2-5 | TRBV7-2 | ASSPRLAQETQY
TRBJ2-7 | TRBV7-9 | ASSLGREDEQY
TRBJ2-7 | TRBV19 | ASSTYRDSYEQY
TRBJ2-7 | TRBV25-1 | ASSGQGSFLYEQY
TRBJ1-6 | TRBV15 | ATSGTGAPYNSPLH
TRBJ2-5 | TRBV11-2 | ASSSGTVKETQY
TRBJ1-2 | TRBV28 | ASRGTANYGYT
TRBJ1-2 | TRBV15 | ATSRDDGSNGYT
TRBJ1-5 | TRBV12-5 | ASGLGRDRVRDNQPQH
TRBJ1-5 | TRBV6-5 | ASRTGTGTHQPQH
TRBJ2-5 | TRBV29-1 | SVAGTYQETQY
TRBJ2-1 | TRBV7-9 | ASSDDSVPYNEQF
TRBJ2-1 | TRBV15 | ATSTVSLVGRNEQF
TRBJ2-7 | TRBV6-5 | ASSYSSESGYEQY
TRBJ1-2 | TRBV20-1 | SAPTPYGYT
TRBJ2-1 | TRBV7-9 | ASSFTGTSGGHNEQF
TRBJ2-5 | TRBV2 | ASSDLDRGIIETQY
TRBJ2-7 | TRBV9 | ASSETGVGYEQY
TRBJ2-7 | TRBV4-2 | ASSQVREVTYEQY
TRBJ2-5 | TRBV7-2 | ASSFVQGAEETQY
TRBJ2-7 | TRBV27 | ASSLMRGAYEQY
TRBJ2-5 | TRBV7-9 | ASSFIYRGQETQY
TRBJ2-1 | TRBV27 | ASSPLREAYNEQF
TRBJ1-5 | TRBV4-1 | ASSLRGTGGLNQPQH
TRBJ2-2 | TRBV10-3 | AITSGLTNTGELF
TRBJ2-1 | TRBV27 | ASSLSRGQGAYNEQF
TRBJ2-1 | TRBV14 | ASSQDFGTSGYHNEQF
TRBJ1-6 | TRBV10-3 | AIQGTGDNSPLH
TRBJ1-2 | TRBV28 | ASSLRIGGANSGYT
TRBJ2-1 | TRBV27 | ASSPGQPGTSYNEQF
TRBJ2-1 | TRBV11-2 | ASSLELSSYNEQF
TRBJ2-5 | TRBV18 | ASSPRIVGWNREIKETQY
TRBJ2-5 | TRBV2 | ASSGSNVRETQY
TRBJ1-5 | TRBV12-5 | ASGTQGQPQH
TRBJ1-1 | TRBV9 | ASSVSGRSEAF
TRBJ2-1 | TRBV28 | ASRAGGPNEQF
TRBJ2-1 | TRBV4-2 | ASSPSRGDVDEQF
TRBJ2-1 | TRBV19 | ASSGTGGIYEQF
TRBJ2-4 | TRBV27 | ASRTEKNIQY